This entry features one TCR beta chain sequence. The antigen is not known. Primers: 60 Vbeta forward and 13 Jbeta reverse. Clones were read by immunoSEQ multiplex PCR, and TCRdb kept only the in-frame ones, dropping some. The sample lists approximately 110,000 clones, roughly 70% occurring once. There were likely unrecorded immune exposures, though donors were nominally healthy when sampled. The data stem from a study of cytomegalovirus exposure and HLA in healthy donors. Whole-study results and caveats: Reported findings show TCR beta sequences accurately forecast HLA-A and HLA-B alleles in most subjects. Specificity of a few CMV-associated chains for CMV antigens was verified in vitro.

This TCR came from a woman aged 40-49 years in good health and CMV-seronegative. The specimen sequenced was PBMCs.

In nucleotides, the CDR3 is TGTGCCATCAGTGTGGACAGATACACAACTAATGAAAAACTGTTTTTT. Encoded protein: CAISVDRYTTNEKLFF. The gene calls are TRBV10-3 and TRBJ1-4, with a tentative D call TRBD1 (6 bases). Germline loops: CDR1 ENHRY, CDR2 SYGVKD. With 4 bases removed from V and 0 bases from J, the gap between germline ends came to 12 bases. The CDR3 spans 16 residues.